Listed below are T cell receptor beta chains from one sample, sequenced in a study of cytotoxic CD8 clonotypes in ibrutinib-treated CLL. This table comes from immunoSEQ multiplex PCR, and its TCRdb copy is limited to in-frame clones, with some not included. Of some 150,000 clones in the sample, approximately 80% were seen once. The sequencing here drew on PBMCs, taken after 12 months of ibrutinib treatment. These receptors were taken from a human donor with chronic lymphocytic leukemia. The CDR3 runs from the conserved cysteine through the conserved F or W. Each record gives: V gene, J gene, clone size, D gene, CDR3 protein, CDR3 DNA. A D gene is named only where the DNA matches it firmly. Clone size is not always given. Where it is, it says once, few, many or a class for expanded clones.

v_gene: TRBV29-1
j_gene: TRBJ1-4
abundance: NA
d_gene: NA
CDR3aa: CSIQVTENEKLFF
CDR3nt: TGCAGCATACAGGTGACTGAAAATGAAAAACTGTTTTTT

v_gene: TRBV25-1
j_gene: TRBJ2-2
abundance: NA
d_gene: TRBD1
CDR3aa: CASSAPPGQGVTGELFF
CDR3nt: TGTGCCAGCAGTGCCCCTCCGGGACAGGGGGTCACCGGGGAGCTGTTTTTT

v_gene: TRBV4-2
j_gene: TRBJ2-5
abundance: NA
d_gene: TRBD2
CDR3aa: CASSRAERGGETQYF
CDR3nt: TGTGCCAGCAGCCGAGCTGAGCGGGGAGGAGAGACCCAGTACTTC

v_gene: TRBV5-5
j_gene: TRBJ2-2
abundance: once
d_gene: NA
CDR3aa: CASSPRWRGGPANTGELFF
CDR3nt: TGTGCCAGCAGCCCGAGATGGCGTGGGGGGCCAGCCAACACCGGGGAGCTGTTTTTT

v_gene: TRBV6-6
j_gene: TRBJ1-4
abundance: NA
d_gene: NA
CDR3aa: CASSPEIGTNEKLFF
CDR3nt: TGTGCCAGCAGCCCCGAGATTGGGACTAATGAAAAACTGTTTTTT

v_gene: TRBV6-5
j_gene: TRBJ1-1
abundance: NA
d_gene: NA
CDR3aa: CASSPDIGYTEAFF
CDR3nt: TGTGCCAGCAGCCCGGACATCGGATACACTGAAGCTTTCTTT

v_gene: TRBV9
j_gene: TRBJ2-1
abundance: NA
d_gene: TRBD1
CDR3aa: CASSVVGVGAGGALGHEQFF
CDR3nt: TGTGCCAGCAGCGTAGTCGGGGTTGGGGCAGGGGGCGCGTTAGGACATGAGCAGTTCTTC

v_gene: TRBV7-9
j_gene: TRBJ2-7
abundance: NA
d_gene: TRBD2
CDR3aa: CAARTSGSYEQYF
CDR3nt: TGTGCCGCGCGGACTAGCGGGAGCTACGAGCAGTACTTC

v_gene: TRBV28
j_gene: TRBJ2-5
abundance: NA
d_gene: TRBD2
CDR3aa: CAGTSGNQETQYF
CDR3nt: TGTGCCGGGACTAGCGGGAACCAAGAGACCCAGTACTTC

v_gene: TRBV11-2
j_gene: TRBJ2-7
abundance: many
d_gene: NA
CDR3aa: CASSNGRTSSYEQYF
CDR3nt: TGTGCCAGCAGCAATGGAAGGACAAGTTCCTACGAGCAGTACTTC

v_gene: TRBV27
j_gene: TRBJ1-6
abundance: NA
d_gene: NA
CDR3aa: CASSLGSSWWPLHF
CDR3nt: TGTGCCAGCAGTTTAGGCAGTTCGTGGTGGCCCCTCCACTTT

v_gene: TRBV6-5
j_gene: TRBJ2-7
abundance: NA
d_gene: TRBD1
CDR3aa: CASSLGQGYEQYF
CDR3nt: TGTGCCAGCAGCCTGGGACAGGGCTACGAGCAGTACTTC

v_gene: TRBV6-6
j_gene: TRBJ1-3
abundance: NA
d_gene: NA
CDR3aa: CASSYSVGNTIYF
CDR3nt: TGTGCCAGCAGTTACTCCGTTGGAAACACCATATATTTT

v_gene: TRBV5-4
j_gene: TRBJ2-1
abundance: NA
d_gene: TRBD1
CDR3aa: CASSWDRGPYNEQFF
CDR3nt: TGTGCCAGCAGCTGGGACAGGGGTCCCTACAATGAGCAGTTCTTC

v_gene: TRBV5-1
j_gene: TRBJ2-7
abundance: NA
d_gene: TRBD2
CDR3aa: CASSPTGTSGIYEQYF
CDR3nt: TGCGCCAGCAGCCCGACCGGGACTAGCGGGATCTACGAGCAGTACTTC

v_gene: TRBV4-3
j_gene: TRBJ1-2
abundance: NA
d_gene: TRBD1
CDR3aa: CASSQEGDRAHYGYTF
CDR3nt: TGCGCCAGCAGCCAAGAAGGGGACAGAGCTCACTATGGCTACACCTTC